The 22 T cell receptor beta chains in this list originate from one sample, sequenced in a study of Graves' ophthalmopathy and Graves' hyperthyroidism. Amplification of the TCR beta CDR3 regions used RNA transcripts (as template). HTBI-primed RT-PCR formed the first round, and a multiplex PCR formed the second. MiXCR was run by TCRdb on the multiplex PCR reads, yielding one entry per CDR3 protein. The sample lists around 600,000 distinct CDR3 sequences, 35% to 45% occurring once. Sequenced material: peripheral blood. The receptors come from an adult man with Graves' ophthalmopathy.

The rearrangement uses TRBV25-1 and TRBJ2-3; the D is unclear. V lost 6 bases and J 3 bases, leaving 25 bases between the germline ends. Germline values: CDR1 MGHDK, CDR2 SYGVNS. The CDR3 loop spans 18 amino acids. The CDR3 nucleotides are TGTGCCAGCAGCCTTCCCTCGCTAGACCCCGAGGCAACAGATACGCAGTATTTT. This sequence encodes CASSLPSLDPEATDTQYF.

Ten or more counts support this clonotype. The chain employs TRBV7-6 and TRBJ2-2; 7 bases agree with TRBD2. Trimming removed 1 base from V and 5 bases from J; junction bases left unmatched: 4. Germline V gene data show CDR1 as SGHVS and CDR2 as FNYEAQ. There are 15 residues in the CDR3. This chain's CDR3 is CASSLGAAGTGELFF. DNA for the CDR3: TGTGCCAGCAGCTTAGGCGCAGCGGGGACCGGGGAGCTGTTTTTT.

As for this clonotype: A clone one base away is much larger, so this may be a read error. The CDR3 sequence: CASRRGDGRSGADVLTF. As DNA, the CDR3 is TGCGCCAGCAGACGGGGGGACGGTCGCTCTGGGGCCGACGTCCTGACTTTC. The V and J genes are TRBV5-6 and TRBJ2-6; 7 bases are shared with TRBD2. Germline V gives CDR1 SGHDT, CDR2 YYEEEE. CDR3 length equals 17 residues.

There are many counts of this clonotype. One base away lies a much larger clone, so this may be a sequencing read error. This chain connects TRBV10-3 to TRBJ1-2, with 9 bases that match TRBD1. Per the germline V gene, CDR1 is ENHRY and CDR2 is SYGVKD. The CDR3 is 14 residues long. The CDR3 loop is CAILTGTGSYGHTF. Here the CDR3 DNA reads TGTGCCATCCTCACCGGGACAGGGAGCTATGGCCACACCTTC.

The chain uses TRBV10-3 and TRBJ1-5; 8 bases fit TRBD1. J gave up 11 bases and V 0 bases, and 6 bases lay outside the gene matches. Looked up from germline, CDR1 is ENHRY and CDR2 is SYGVKD. This CDR3 has 14 amino acids. The CDR3 protein is CAISESDRGETQHF. The CDR3 DNA follows: TGTGCCATCAGTGAGTCCGACAGGGGAGAGACCCAGCATTTT.

This clonotype was seen repeatedly, ten times or more. J is TRBJ1-5 and V is TRBV19, with D possibly matching TRBD1 (5 bases). This CDR3 is built from 15 residues. V was shortened by 3 bases and J by 3 bases, with 12 bases between the two germline ends. Germline CDR1 is LNHDA and CDR2 is SQIVND (reference sequence). In nucleotides, the CDR3 is TGTGCCAGTAGTATTTGGCAGGGCAACAATCAGCCCCAGCATTTT. It is translated as CASSIWQGNNQPQHF.

Worth noting for this clonotype: Because the CDR3 is missing its conserved closing phenylalanine or tryptophan, this is likely a read error. This chain links TRBV11-2 with TRBJ1-2; D is ambiguous. The germline V gene has CDR1 SGHAT and CDR2 FQNNGV. There are 14 residues in the CDR3. For the CDR3, the DNA is TGTGCCGGCAGCTTAGGTGGCGGAAACTATGGCTACACCCTC. Translation: CAGSLGGGNYGYTL.

In regard to this clonotype: At one of its ends the junction is not consistent with the germline gene, which may arise from a read error. The chain links TRBV10-3 to TRBJ1-2; D remains unclear. The CDR3 consists of 14 residues. Germline loops: CDR1 ENHRY, CDR2 SYGVKD. CDR3 nucleotide sequence: TGTGCCAGCAGTCGTGACACTCTAGCCGATGGCTACACCTTC. Translation: CASSRDTLADGYTF.

As to this clonotype: Lacking the conserved final phenylalanine or tryptophan, this CDR3 likely reflects a read error. The chain uses TRBV11-1 and TRBJ1-5, with 7 nucleotides matching TRBD1. The ends lost 5 bases at V and 0 bases at J; junction bases unmatched: 7. The germline V gene encodes CDR1 SGHAT and CDR2 FQDESV (reference sequence). The CDR3 extends over 16 amino acids. CDR3 loop: CASSPGTAYSNQPQHL. For the CDR3, the DNA is TGTGCCAGCAGCCCCGGGACAGCCTATAGCAATCAGCCCCAGCATCTT.

This clonotype was seen at least ten times. The V and J genes are TRBV7-2 and TRBJ2-2; possibly TRBD1 or TRBD2 for D (5 bases each). The germline gives CDR1 SGHTA, CDR2 FQGNSA. This CDR3 has 16 residues. Trimming removed 3 bases at V and 1 base at J, with 12 bases between. CDR3 DNA: TGTGCCAGCAGCTTTCCGGGGCCTATGAACACCGGGGAGCTGTTTTTT. Translated, it gives CASSFPGPMNTGELFF.

The chain recombines TRBV7-8 with TRBJ1-1; D gene ambiguous. Germline lookup yields CDR1 SGHVS and CDR2 FQNEAQ. V was shortened by 0 bases and J by 0 bases, with 11 bases between the two germline ends. This CDR3 spans 16 amino acids. This CDR3 is CASSLADSGMNTEAFF. CDR3 nucleotides: TGTGCCAGCAGCTTAGCGGATTCGGGGATGAACACTGAAGCTTTCTTT.

This clonotype was detected ten times or more. The chain recombines TRBV7-2 with TRBJ1-1; D is undetermined. The CDR3 covers 15 residues. Trimming removed 0 bases at V and 4 bases at J, with 12 bases between. Germline V gives CDR1 SGHTA, CDR2 FQGNSA. CDR3 DNA: TGTGCCAGCAGCTTAGCGGGCAGCCGGGCCACTGAAGCTTTCTTT. Protein product: CASSLAGSRATEAFF.

The sample holds many counts of this clonotype. This rearrangement joins TRBV19 to TRBJ1-1, with D perhaps matching TRBD1 (6 bases). With 7 bases removed from V and 1 base from J, the gap between germline ends came to 34 bases. This CDR3 comprises 21 residues. Per germline, CDR1 LNHDA and CDR2 SQIVND (reference sequence). In nucleotides, the CDR3 is TGTGCCAGTACTTACTACGCAACGCTTGGGACACTCCGTCCGACGAACACTGAAGCTTTCTTT. Translated, it gives CASTYYATLGTLRPTNTEAFF.

The CDR3 is CSASSRDRGKLFF. CDR3 DNA sequence: TGCAGTGCTAGCAGCAGGGACAGGGGAAAACTGTTTTTT. This chain uses TRBV20-1 with TRBJ1-4; 10 bases map to TRBD1. In germline, CDR1 is DFQATT, CDR2 SNEGSKA (reference sequence). V lost 3 bases to trimming and J lost 10 bases; unmatched junction nucleotides: 5. The CDR3 covers 13 residues.

Many counts were recorded for this clonotype. J is TRBJ1-3 and V is TRBV7-9; no reliable D call. Germline V gene sequence: CDR1 SEHNR, CDR2 FQNEAQ (reference sequence). This CDR3 is 12 amino acids long. The V gene lost 1 base and the J gene lost 6 bases, with 4 bases spanning the gap. Here the CDR3 reads CASSLGINTIYF. DNA of the CDR3: TGTGCCAGCAGCTTAGGAATAAACACCATATATTTT. Together with reference TRBV7-9 and TRBJ1-3, the CDR3 gives the full variable domain: DTGVSQNPRHKITKRGQNVTFRCDPISEHNRLYWYRQTLGQGPEFLTYFQNEAQLEKSRLLSDRFSAERPKGSFSTLEIQRTEQGDSAMYLCASSLGINTIYFGEGSWLTVV.

On this clonotype: This may come from a read error, since a much larger clone is one base off. The CDR3 spells CSAEAGGGGKLFF. CDR3 coding DNA: TGCAGTGCTGAAGCAGGGGGAGGGGGAAAACTGTTTTTT. This sequence joins TRBV20-1 and TRBJ1-4, with TRBD1 identical over 7 bases. CDR1 is DFQATT, CDR2 SNEGSKA, per germline (reference sequence). The CDR3 spans 13 residues. Trimming removed 5 bases from V and 10 bases from J; junction bases left unmatched: 10.

The chain carries TRBV6-5 and TRBJ1-2, with D perhaps TRBD1 (5 bases). CDR3 length: 15 amino acids. The germline V gene has CDR1 MNHEY and CDR2 SVGAGI. V gave up 4 bases and J gave up 5 bases, with 17 bases separating them. CDR3 region: CASSSLQENPYGYTF. The CDR3 DNA reads as TGTGCCAGCAGTTCATTACAGGAGAACCCTTATGGCTACACCTTC.

This clonotype was seen repeatedly, ten times or more. This chain joins TRBV7-9 and TRBJ1-1; a weak D match, TRBD1 (5 bases). Germline V gives CDR1 SEHNR, CDR2 FQNEAQ (reference sequence). With 5 bases removed from V and 3 bases from J, the gap between germline ends came to 16 bases. The CDR3 covers 15 residues. The CDR3 loop reads CASSAMTVRDTEAFF. The CDR3 nucleotides are TGTGCCAGCAGCGCAATGACAGTGAGGGACACTGAAGCTTTCTTT. Full variable domain (remainder filled in from reference TRBV7-9 and TRBJ1-1): DTGVSQNPRHKITKRGQNVTFRCDPISEHNRLYWYRQTLGQGPEFLTYFQNEAQLEKSRLLSDRFSAERPKGSFSTLEIQRTEQGDSAMYLCASSAMTVRDTEAFFGQGTRLTVV.

This clonotype was counted once. Possible read error: a much larger clone is one base away. The CDR3 loop reads CAISDSGVEQYF. In DNA, the CDR3 is TGTGCCATCAGTGATTCCGGCGTCGAGCAGTACTTC. The chain is built from TRBV10-3 and TRBJ2-7; D gene ambiguous. Germline V gene lookup returns CDR1 ENHRY and CDR2 SYGVKD. This CDR3 has 12 amino acids. Deletions cut 3 bases from V and 6 bases from J, with 9 bases between.

This clonotype came up many times. The chain has TRBV20-1 and TRBJ1-1, with 7 bases lining up with TRBD1. CDR1 is DFQATT and CDR2 is SNEGSKA in the germline V gene (reference sequence). Trimming took 3 bases from V and 6 from J; bases not matched to a gene: 10. This CDR3 region has 14 residues. The DNA of the CDR3 is TGCAGTGCTAGTACAGGGGATGGGAGTGCTGAAGCTTTCTTT. Protein product: CSASTGDGSAEAFF.

Regarding this clonotype: The junction does not match germline at one end; this may be a read error. This sequence joins TRBV7-8 and TRBJ1-1, with D uncertain. In germline, CDR1 is SGHVS, CDR2 FQNEAQ. The CDR3 has 11 residues. The CDR3 DNA is TGCGCCAGCAGCCAAGTTTCTGAAGCTTTCTTT. Its translation: CASSQVSEAFF. The full variable domain, in which reference TRBV7-8 and TRBJ1-1 provide the parts outside the CDR3, is GAGVSQSPRYKVAKRGQDVALRCDPISGHVSLFWYQQALGQGPEFLTYFQNEAQLDKSGLPSDRFFAERPEGSVSTLKIQRTQQEDSAVYLCASSQVSEAFFGQGTRLTVV.

This sequence joins TRBV7-9 and TRBJ2-1, with TRBD1 as a possible D gene (5 bases). In germline, CDR1 is SEHNR, CDR2 FQNEAQ (reference sequence). Trimming removed 6 bases at V and 2 bases at J, with 14 bases between. The CDR3 totals 15 residues. CDR3 in amino acids: CASSEGEGAYNEQFF. Here the CDR3 DNA reads TGTGCCAGCAGTGAAGGGGAAGGGGCCTACAATGAGCAGTTCTTC. Full variable domain (missing parts from reference TRBV7-9 and TRBJ2-1): DTGVSQNPRHKITKRGQNVTFRCDPISEHNRLYWYRQTLGQGPEFLTYFQNEAQLEKSRLLSDRFSAERPKGSFSTLEIQRTEQGDSAMYLCASSEGEGAYNEQFFGPGTRLTVL.